Below, one TCR beta chain is given with its context. Its antigen is unidentified. The data stem from a study of OX40 agonist ivuxolimab in advanced cancers. Individuals having autoimmune disease history or systemic immunosuppression were not enrolled. Sampling of blood occurred at baseline, cycle 4 day 1, and cycle 7 day 1. Generated by immunoSEQ multiplex PCR, the TCRdb table keeps only in-frame clones and is missing some. The table shows some 110,000 clones, with just under 95% occurring only once. Study outcomes and limitations: Several nonresponders also turned out to have low normalized T-cell clonal expansion.

Trimming shortened V by 3 bases and J by 2 bases, and 12 bases separated the two germline ends. Germline assignment: CDR1 SGHTA and CDR2 FQGTGA. The length of the CDR3 is 15 residues. The sequence was collected from an adult with an advanced solid tumor such as melanoma, head and neck, liver or kidney cancer. The V and J genes are TRBV7-3 and TRBJ2-3; D is ambiguous. The source was CD4+ or CD8+ T cells sorted from blood, collected in a trial of the OX40 agonist ivuxolimab. Here the CDR3 DNA reads TGTGCCAGCAGCTTCTCGGCGGAGCACACAGATACGCAGTATTTT. Protein: CASSFSAEHTDTQYF.